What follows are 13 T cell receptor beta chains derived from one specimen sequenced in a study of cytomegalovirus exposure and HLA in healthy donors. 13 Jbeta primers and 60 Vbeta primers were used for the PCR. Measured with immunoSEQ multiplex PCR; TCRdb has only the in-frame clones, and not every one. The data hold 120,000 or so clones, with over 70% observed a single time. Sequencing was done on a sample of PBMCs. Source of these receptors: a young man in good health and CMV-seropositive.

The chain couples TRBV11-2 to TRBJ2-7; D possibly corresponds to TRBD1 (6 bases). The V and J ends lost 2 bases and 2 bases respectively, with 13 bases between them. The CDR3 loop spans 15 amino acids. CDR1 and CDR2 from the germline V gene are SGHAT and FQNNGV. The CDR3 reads CASSLTQGSTYEQYF. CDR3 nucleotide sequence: TGTGCCAGCAGCTTAACACAGGGTTCCACCTACGAGCAGTACTTC.

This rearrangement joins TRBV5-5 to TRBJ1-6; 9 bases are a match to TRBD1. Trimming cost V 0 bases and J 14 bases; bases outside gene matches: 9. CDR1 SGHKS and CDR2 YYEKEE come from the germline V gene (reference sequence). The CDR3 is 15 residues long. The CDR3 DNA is TGTGCCAGCAGCTTGGGGGGACAGGGTCTTTCGACCCTCCACTTT. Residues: CASSLGGQGLSTLHF.

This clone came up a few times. The CDR3 loop is CASSQERGQEGTQYF. The CDR3, as DNA: TGCGCCAGCAGCCAAGAAAGGGGTCAGGAGGGGACCCAGTACTTC. The gene calls are TRBV4-3 and TRBJ2-5, with D tentatively TRBD2 (6 bases). This CDR3 spans 15 amino acids. V lost 0 bases, J lost 7 bases, and 15 bases lay in between. Germline CDR1 reads LGHNA; CDR2 reads YSLEER.

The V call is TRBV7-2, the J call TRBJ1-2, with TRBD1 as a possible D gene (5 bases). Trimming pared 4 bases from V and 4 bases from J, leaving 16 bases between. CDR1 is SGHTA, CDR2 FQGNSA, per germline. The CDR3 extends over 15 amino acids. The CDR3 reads CASSSERQGIYGYTF. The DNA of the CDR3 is TGTGCCAGCAGCTCTGAACGGCAGGGCATCTATGGCTACACCTTC.

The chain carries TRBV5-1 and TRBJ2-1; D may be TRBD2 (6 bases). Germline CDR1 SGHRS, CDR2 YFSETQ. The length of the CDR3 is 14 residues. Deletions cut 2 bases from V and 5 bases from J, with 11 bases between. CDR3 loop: CASSFSGFNNEQFF. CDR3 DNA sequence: TGCGCCAGCAGCTTTAGCGGATTCAACAATGAGCAGTTCTTC.

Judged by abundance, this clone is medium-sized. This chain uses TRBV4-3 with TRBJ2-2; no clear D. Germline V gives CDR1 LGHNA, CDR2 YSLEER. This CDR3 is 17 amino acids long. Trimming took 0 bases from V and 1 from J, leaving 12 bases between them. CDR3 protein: CASSQEFYVENTGELFF. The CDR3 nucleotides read TGCGCCAGCAGCCAAGAGTTCTACGTCGAGAACACCGGGGAGCTGTTTTTT.

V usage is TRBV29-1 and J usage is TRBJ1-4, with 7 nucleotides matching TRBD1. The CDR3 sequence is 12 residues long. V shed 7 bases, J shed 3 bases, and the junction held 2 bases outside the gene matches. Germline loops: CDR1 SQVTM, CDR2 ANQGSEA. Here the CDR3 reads CSGTGPNEKLFF. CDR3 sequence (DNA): TGCAGCGGGACAGGACCTAATGAAAAACTGTTTTTT.

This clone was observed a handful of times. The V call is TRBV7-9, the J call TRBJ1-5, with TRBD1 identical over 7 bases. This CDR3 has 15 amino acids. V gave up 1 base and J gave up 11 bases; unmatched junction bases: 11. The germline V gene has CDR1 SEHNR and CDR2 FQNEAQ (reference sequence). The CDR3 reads CASSLEGTEVLSQHF. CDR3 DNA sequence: TGTGCCAGCAGCTTAGAAGGGACAGAGGTGTTATCCCAGCATTTT. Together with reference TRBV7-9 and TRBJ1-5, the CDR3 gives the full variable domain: DTGVSQNPRHKITKRGQNVTFRCDPISEHNRLYWYRQTLGQGPEFLTYFQNEAQLEKSRLLSDRFSAERPKGSFSTLEIQRTEQGDSAMYLCASSLEGTEVLSQHFGDGTRLSIL.

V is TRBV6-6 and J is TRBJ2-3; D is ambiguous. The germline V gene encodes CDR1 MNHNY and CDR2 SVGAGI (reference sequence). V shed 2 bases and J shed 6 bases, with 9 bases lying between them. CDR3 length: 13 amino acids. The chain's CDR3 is CASSYLRSDTQYF. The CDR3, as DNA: TGTGCCAGCAGTTACCTCCGTTCTGATACGCAGTATTTT.

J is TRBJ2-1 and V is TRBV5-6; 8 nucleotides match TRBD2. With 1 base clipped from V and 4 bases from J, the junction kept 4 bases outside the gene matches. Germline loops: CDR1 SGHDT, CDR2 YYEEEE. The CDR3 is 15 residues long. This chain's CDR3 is CASSLPSGQYNEQFF. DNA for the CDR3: TGTGCCAGCAGCTTGCCTAGCGGGCAATACAATGAGCAGTTCTTC.

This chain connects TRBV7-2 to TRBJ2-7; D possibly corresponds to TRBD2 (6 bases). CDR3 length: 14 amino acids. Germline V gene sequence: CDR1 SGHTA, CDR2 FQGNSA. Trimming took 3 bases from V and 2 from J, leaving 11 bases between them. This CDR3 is CASSFVDYTYEQYF. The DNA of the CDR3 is TGTGCCAGCAGCTTTGTGGACTATACCTACGAGCAGTACTTC. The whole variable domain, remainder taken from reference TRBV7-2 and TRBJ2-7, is GAGVSQSPSNKVTEKGKDVELRCDPISGHTALYWYRQSLGQGLEFLIYFQGNSAPDKSGLPSDRFSAERTGGSVSTLTIQRTQQEDSAVYLCASSFVDYTYEQYFGPGTRLTVT.

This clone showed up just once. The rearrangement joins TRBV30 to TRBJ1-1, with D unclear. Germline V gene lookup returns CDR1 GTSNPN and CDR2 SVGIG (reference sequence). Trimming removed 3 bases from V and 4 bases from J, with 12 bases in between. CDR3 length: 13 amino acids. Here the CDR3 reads CAWRDFEITEAFF. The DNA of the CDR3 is TGTGCCTGGAGGGACTTTGAGATCACTGAAGCTTTCTTT.

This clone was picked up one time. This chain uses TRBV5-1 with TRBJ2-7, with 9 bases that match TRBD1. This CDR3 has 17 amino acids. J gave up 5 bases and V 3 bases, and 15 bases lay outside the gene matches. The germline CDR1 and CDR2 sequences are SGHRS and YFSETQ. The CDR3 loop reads CASSYGTGLMGTNEQYF. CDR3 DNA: TGCGCCAGCAGCTATGGGACAGGGTTGATGGGGACGAACGAGCAGTACTTC.